These T cell receptor beta chains were read from a single sample in a study of blood T cell repertoires in COVID-19. The assay was immunoSEQ multiplex PCR, and TCRdb's table has in-frame clones only and misses some. This sample yields 300,000 to 400,000 clones, of which over 70% are seen a single time; about 6.3% belongs to the top ten. The sample taken for sequencing was peripheral blood. The receptor set was obtained from a woman between 45 and 60 years old with COVID-19, enrolled during active disease. Both conserved end residues are part of each CDR3. The order of the fields is CDR3 DNA, CDR3 protein, V gene, clone size, D gene, J gene. A D gene is named only where the DNA matches it firmly. Clone size is given for some rows only: seen once, a few or many times, or a class if the clone is expanded.

TGCAGCGTTGGACAGGGCAACTATGGCTACACCTTC,CSVGQGNYGYTF,TRBV29-1,NA,TRBD1,TRBJ1-2
TGTGCCTGGAGCGGGGGAGGACAGGGGAAGGATCAGCCCCAGCATTTT,CAWSGGGQGKDQPQHF,TRBV30,NA,TRBD1,TRBJ1-5
TGTGCCAGCAGCTTAGATGGCGGGGGCACCGGGGAGCTGTTTTTT,CASSLDGGGTGELFF,TRBV11-2,once,TRBD2,TRBJ2-2
TGTGCCAGTAGTGATTTGGGACAGGTTCTCGTTCAGTACTTC,CASSDLGQVLVQYF,TRBV19,once,TRBD1,TRBJ2-4
TGTGCCAGCAGCGTAGAGTTGGACAGGTCACTGGGGGCTTTCTTT,CASSVELDRSLGAFF,TRBV9,NA,TRBD1,TRBJ1-1
TGTGCCAGCAGTGAAGGACAGGGCCCTGAAGCTTTCTTT,CASSEGQGPEAFF,TRBV6-1,NA,TRBD1,TRBJ1-1
TGTGCCAGTAGTTCCAGCGGGACCTCCTACGAGCAGTACTTC,CASSSSGTSYEQYF,TRBV19,NA,TRBD2,TRBJ2-7
TGTGCCAGCAGCCAAGGAGGAGGGGCGCTAAACACTGAAGCTTTCTTT,CASSQGGGALNTEAFF,TRBV3-1/TRBV3-2,few,NA,TRBJ1-1
TGTGCCAGCAGCTCAGGACAGGTTTTCGAGCAGTACTTC,CASSSGQVFEQYF,TRBV7-9,NA,TRBD1,TRBJ2-7
TGTGCCAGCAGCATCTTGAATCAGCCCCAGCATTTT,CASSILNQPQHF,TRBV5-6,NA,NA,TRBJ1-5
TGTGCCAGCAGCCAAATGGCGGTAGATCAGCCCCAGCATTTT,CASSQMAVDQPQHF,TRBV16,NA,NA,TRBJ1-5
TGCAGCGTTGAACCATTAGCGCTACTCTACAATGAGCAGTTCTTC,CSVEPLALLYNEQFF,TRBV29-1,NA,NA,TRBJ2-1
TGTGCCAGCAGTCCAGAGACTAGCGGGAGGCCGAACTCTTACGAGCAGTACTTC,CASSPETSGRPNSYEQYF,TRBV2,NA,TRBD2,TRBJ2-7
TGTGCCAGCGACAGGGGAGGCTCACCCCTCCACTTT,CASDRGGSPLHF,TRBV6-6,NA,TRBD1,TRBJ1-6
TGTGCCAGCAGCTTAGGCGGGATGCGTGGGGAGACCCAGTACTTC,CASSLGGMRGETQYF,TRBV11-3,NA,NA,TRBJ2-5
TGCAGCGTTGCGAGGACTAGCAGTAGCACAGATACGCAGTATTTT,CSVARTSSSTDTQYF,TRBV29-1,NA,TRBD2,TRBJ2-3
TGTGCCAGCAGTGTAAGGGGAAAAGAGACCCAGTACTTC,CASSVRGKETQYF,TRBV2,NA,NA,TRBJ2-5
TGTGCCTGGGGTGACATTTCTACTCGCTTTAATTCACCCCTCCACTTT,CAWGDISTRFNSPLHF,TRBV30,NA,NA,TRBJ1-6
TGTGCCAGAAGCTTGGGAGATGAGCAGTTCTTC,CARSLGDEQFF,TRBV5-3,NA,NA,TRBJ2-1
TGTGCCAGCAGCTTGACCTTTCTAGCGGGAGTAATCAATGAGCAGTTCTTC,CASSLTFLAGVINEQFF,TRBV5-4,NA,TRBD2,TRBJ2-1
TGTGCCAGCAGTTATAGCGGGAGTTTCGAGCAGTACTTC,CASSYSGSFEQYF,TRBV27,NA,TRBD2,TRBJ2-7
TGTGCCAGCTCACCGAAAGGTGACAGTAAGCAGTTCTTC,CASSPKGDSKQFF,TRBV18,few,NA,TRBJ2-1
TGCGCCAGCAGCTTAGCGGGAGAGAACACCGGGGAGCTGTTTTTT,CASSLAGENTGELFF,TRBV5-1,NA,TRBD2,TRBJ2-2
TGTGCCAGCAGCGTAAGGGGATCCGGGGAGCTGTTTTTT,CASSVRGSGELFF,TRBV7-9,NA,NA,TRBJ2-2
TGTGCCAGCTCACCCCCCGGTTTAGGGATTAACAAACAAATCAACACTGAAGCGGTAGGTGGCTTCTTT,CASSPPGLGINKQINTEAVGGFF,TRBV18,NA,NA,TRBJ1-1
TGTGCCAGCAGTTACCTTGGCGGGAGGGGGACCGGGGAGCTGTTTTTT,CASSYLGGRGTGELFF,TRBV27,few,TRBD2,TRBJ2-2
TGTGCCAGCAGCCCCCGGGACAGACAATCTGGAAACACCATATATTTT,CASSPRDRQSGNTIYF,TRBV3-1/TRBV3-2,NA,TRBD1,TRBJ1-3
TGCAGCGTCCCCGGGGTGAATGGCTACACCTTC,CSVPGVNGYTF,TRBV29-1,NA,NA,TRBJ1-2
TGTGCCAGCAGTTGGGGCGGCGATACCTACGAGCAGTACTTC,CASSWGGDTYEQYF,TRBV6-5,NA,NA,TRBJ2-7
TGTGCCAGCAGTTACCTCGGCCGGGGAATCAATCAGCCCCAGCATTTT,CASSYLGRGINQPQHF,TRBV6-2/TRBV6-3,NA,NA,TRBJ1-5
TGTGCCAGCAGCTTGGACAGGGGAGGGTATGGCTACACCTTC,CASSLDRGGYGYTF,TRBV7-2,once,TRBD1,TRBJ1-2
TGCGCCAGCAGCCGACTAGGACAGGGGGTCACTGAAGCTTTCTTT,CASSRLGQGVTEAFF,TRBV5-1,NA,TRBD1,TRBJ1-1
TGCGCCAGCAGCCCACTGGGGGCGGCGGACGGGGAGCTGTTTTTT,CASSPLGAADGELFF,TRBV5-1,NA,NA,TRBJ2-2
TGTGCCAGCAGCTTAGGCCTGACAGGGAACACTGAAGCTTTCTTT,CASSLGLTGNTEAFF,TRBV11-2,NA,NA,TRBJ1-1
TGTGCCAGCAGCTTTAACAGGGATCAGCCCCAGCATTTT,CASSFNRDQPQHF,TRBV7-2,NA,NA,TRBJ1-5
TGCGCCAGCAATGGGGGCCGTCAAGGCTCCTACGAGCAGTACTTC,CASNGGRQGSYEQYF,TRBV5-1,NA,NA,TRBJ2-7
TGTGCCAGCAGTTCTTATACTGATCCCCGGGTCTTGAGCCAGTACTTC,CASSSYTDPRVLSQYF,TRBV5-4,NA,NA,TRBJ2-5
TGCGCCAGCAGTTCGGGTTCCGTCTACGAGCAGTACTTC,CASSSGSVYEQYF,TRBV5-1,once,NA,TRBJ2-7
TGTGCCAGCAGTTCGAGCGGGAGTCGCTACAATGAGCAGTTCTTC,CASSSSGSRYNEQFF,TRBV2,NA,TRBD2,TRBJ2-1
TGTGCCACCGGTGGAGGCGCTTTCTTT,CATGGGAFF,TRBV7-9,NA,NA,TRBJ1-1